A selection of T cell receptor beta chains follows, all from one sample in a study of cytomegalovirus exposure and HLA in healthy donors. Sequenced by immunoSEQ multiplex PCR; TCRdb stores in-frame clones only, minus some. The sample yields fewer than 200,000 clones, 80% seen once. The sample taken for sequencing was PBMCs. The receptors derive from a boy between 5 and 17 years old in good health and CMV-seronegative. CDR3s include the opening cysteine and the closing phenylalanine or tryptophan. D genes are given only for firm matches. Clone sizes are given selectively: once, few, many, or a class where the clone is expanded.

clone size: few; V gene: TRBV5-4; J gene: TRBJ1-1; CDR3 length: 14; D gene: -; CDR3 DNA: TGTGCCAGCAGCGCCAGGGCCTTGAACACTGAAGCTTTCTTT; CDR3 protein: CASSARALNTEAFF
clone size: once; V gene: TRBV5-1; J gene: TRBJ2-1; CDR3 length: 17; D gene: TRBD2; CDR3 DNA: TGCGCCAGCAGCTTGGTTCTAGCGGGGGATAGCGACAATGAGCAGTTCTTC; CDR3 protein: CASSLVLAGDSDNEQFF
clone size: -; V gene: TRBV9; J gene: TRBJ1-4; CDR3 length: 14; D gene: -; CDR3 DNA: TGTGCCAGCAGCGTAGACCGGACTAGTGAAAAACTGTTTTTT; CDR3 protein: CASSVDRTSEKLFF
clone size: -; V gene: TRBV18; J gene: TRBJ1-2; CDR3 length: 15; D gene: -; CDR3 DNA: TGTGCCAGCTCCCCAGGGACATTACAAAACTATGGCTACACCTTC; CDR3 protein: CASSPGTLQNYGYTF
clone size: many; V gene: TRBV6-6; J gene: TRBJ2-6; CDR3 length: 15; D gene: -; CDR3 DNA: TGTGCCAGCAGTTACGACAGCTCTGGGGCCAACGTCCTGACTTTC; CDR3 protein: CASSYDSSGANVLTF
clone size: few; V gene: TRBV15; J gene: TRBJ1-2; CDR3 length: 15; D gene: -; CDR3 DNA: TGTGCCACCAGCAGAGGGAGCACCCTTAACTATGGCTACACCTTC; CDR3 protein: CATSRGSTLNYGYTF
clone size: -; V gene: TRBV6-5; J gene: TRBJ2-3; CDR3 length: 15; D gene: TRBD2; CDR3 DNA: TGTGCCAGCAGCCTTCTGGGCGGGAGAGCAGATACGCAGTATTTT; CDR3 protein: CASSLLGGRADTQYF
clone size: few; V gene: TRBV5-4; J gene: TRBJ2-4; CDR3 length: 15; D gene: -; CDR3 DNA: TGTGCCAGCAGCCGGACGGGGGATCTCCAAAACATTCAGTACTTC; CDR3 protein: CASSRTGDLQNIQYF
clone size: -; V gene: TRBV6-1; J gene: TRBJ2-7; CDR3 length: 17; D gene: -; CDR3 DNA: TGTGCCAGCAGTGAAGCGCTTGGATCAGGGTTGGCCTACGAGCAGTACTTC; CDR3 protein: CASSEALGSGLAYEQYF
clone size: -; V gene: TRBV6-6; J gene: TRBJ2-7; CDR3 length: 16; D gene: TRBD1; CDR3 DNA: TGTGCCAGCACCAAAACTTGGACAGGCGGCACCTACGAGCAGTACTTC; CDR3 protein: CASTKTWTGGTYEQYF
clone size: -; V gene: TRBV7-8; J gene: TRBJ1-1; CDR3 length: 13; D gene: -; CDR3 DNA: TGTGCCAGCAGTCACATACGGGGGGCGGTAGCTTTCTTT; CDR3 protein: CASSHIRGAVAFF
clone size: -; V gene: TRBV28; J gene: TRBJ1-2; CDR3 length: 10; D gene: -; CDR3 DNA: TGTGCCAGCAGGGGAGGAGGCTACACCTTC; CDR3 protein: CASRGGGYTF
clone size: -; V gene: TRBV19; J gene: TRBJ1-2; CDR3 length: 12; D gene: -; CDR3 DNA: TGTGCCAGTAGTATAGTTGAGGGTGGCTACACCTTC; CDR3 protein: CASSIVEGGYTF
clone size: once; V gene: TRBV5-6; J gene: TRBJ1-1; CDR3 length: 16; D gene: TRBD1; CDR3 DNA: TGTGCCAGCAGCCCATATAGACAGGGGATGAACACTGAAGCTTTCTTT; CDR3 protein: CASSPYRQGMNTEAFF
clone size: few; V gene: TRBV13; J gene: TRBJ1-5; CDR3 length: 15; D gene: -; CDR3 DNA: TGTGCCAGCAGCTCCCCTGGCGGTAGCAATCAGCCCCAGCATTTT; CDR3 protein: CASSSPGGSNQPQHF
clone size: once; V gene: TRBV29-1; J gene: TRBJ1-1; CDR3 length: 13; D gene: -; CDR3 DNA: TGCAGCGTTGCTTGGACAATGGACACTGAAGCTTTCTTT; CDR3 protein: CSVAWTMDTEAFF
clone size: -; V gene: TRBV5-1; J gene: TRBJ1-4; CDR3 length: 14; D gene: TRBD1; CDR3 DNA: TGCGCCAGCACCCAGGGACAGGCTAATGAAAAACTGTTTTTT; CDR3 protein: CASTQGQANEKLFF
clone size: -; V gene: TRBV6-7; J gene: TRBJ1-1; CDR3 length: 17; D gene: TRBD1; CDR3 DNA: TGTGCCAGCAGGACAGGGGAATCGGTTTTTTTGAACACTGAAGCTTTCTTT; CDR3 protein: CASRTGESVFLNTEAFF
clone size: once; V gene: TRBV2; J gene: TRBJ1-6; CDR3 length: 18; D gene: TRBD1; CDR3 DNA: TGTGCCAGCAGTGTACCCGGGACAGCTAGCTCCTATAATTCACCCCTCCACTTT; CDR3 protein: CASSVPGTASSYNSPLHF
clone size: -; V gene: TRBV7-2; J gene: TRBJ1-5; CDR3 length: 13; D gene: -; CDR3 DNA: TGTGCCAGCAGCCCCCCGGGGAATCAGCCCCAGCATTTT; CDR3 protein: CASSPPGNQPQHF
clone size: -; V gene: TRBV7-9; J gene: TRBJ2-7; CDR3 length: 12; D gene: -; CDR3 DNA: TGTTCCAGCAGCTCGCCAGGGTACGAGCAGTACTTC; CDR3 protein: CSSSSPGYEQYF
clone size: -; V gene: TRBV11-2; J gene: TRBJ2-3; CDR3 length: 18; D gene: TRBD2; CDR3 DNA: TGTGCCAGCAGCTTTAGGCTCCTGACTAGCGGGAGTGCAGATACGCAGTATTTT; CDR3 protein: CASSFRLLTSGSADTQYF
clone size: -; V gene: TRBV19; J gene: TRBJ1-1; CDR3 length: 16; D gene: TRBD1; CDR3 DNA: TGTGCCAGTAGCTTTAAGACAGGGTGGTCGAACACTGAAGCTTTCTTT; CDR3 protein: CASSFKTGWSNTEAFF
clone size: -; V gene: TRBV5-1; J gene: TRBJ1-5; CDR3 length: 16; D gene: -; CDR3 DNA: TGCGCCAGCAGCTTGGCCCCTGGGGGGGGCGGTCAGCCCCAGCATTTT; CDR3 protein: CASSLAPGGGGQPQHF
clone size: -; V gene: TRBV4-1; J gene: TRBJ2-7; CDR3 length: 15; D gene: -; CDR3 DNA: TGCGCCAGCAGCCAAGATTTGTACGGGAGCTACGAGCAGTACTTC; CDR3 protein: CASSQDLYGSYEQYF
clone size: -; V gene: TRBV19; J gene: TRBJ1-2; CDR3 length: 12; D gene: -; CDR3 DNA: TGTGCCAGTAGTACCTACAGGGATCGCTACACCTTC; CDR3 protein: CASSTYRDRYTF
clone size: few; V gene: TRBV5-4; J gene: TRBJ1-2; CDR3 length: 12; D gene: -; CDR3 DNA: TGTGCCAGCAGCTTGCTACAGGATGGCTACACCTTC; CDR3 protein: CASSLLQDGYTF
clone size: -; V gene: TRBV5-6; J gene: TRBJ2-5; CDR3 length: 18; D gene: TRBD2; CDR3 DNA: TGTGCCAGCAGCTTGGTTGGTAGCGGGAGGGTGATACTTGAGACCCAGTACTTC; CDR3 protein: CASSLVGSGRVILETQYF
clone size: -; V gene: TRBV30; J gene: TRBJ1-4; CDR3 length: 14; D gene: TRBD1; CDR3 DNA: TGTGCCTGCGGGACAGGGGGTTCCAATGAAAAACTGTTTTTT; CDR3 protein: CACGTGGSNEKLFF
clone size: -; V gene: TRBV7-3; J gene: TRBJ2-3; CDR3 length: 15; D gene: TRBD2; CDR3 DNA: TGTGCCAGCAGCTTAACCCAGCGGGAGACAGATACGCAGTATTTT; CDR3 protein: CASSLTQRETDTQYF
clone size: -; V gene: TRBV7-9; J gene: TRBJ2-7; CDR3 length: 16; D gene: TRBD1; CDR3 DNA: TGTGCCAGCAGCCCCCCCACCGGGACAGGGAGGTACGAGCAGTACTTC; CDR3 protein: CASSPPTGTGRYEQYF
clone size: few; V gene: TRBV13; J gene: TRBJ2-3; CDR3 length: 16; D gene: TRBD2; CDR3 DNA: TGTGCCAGCAGCCCCTATCTAGCGGGGACCACAGATACGCAGTATTTT; CDR3 protein: CASSPYLAGTTDTQYF
clone size: -; V gene: TRBV28; J gene: TRBJ2-1; CDR3 length: 16; D gene: TRBD2; CDR3 DNA: TGTGCCAGCAGCTTGAGCGGGGTAAGCTCCTACAATGAGCAGTTCTTC; CDR3 protein: CASSLSGVSSYNEQFF
clone size: once; V gene: TRBV5-6; J gene: TRBJ1-2; CDR3 length: 16; D gene: -; CDR3 DNA: TGTGCCAGCAGCTCCCCGCGGCAGGGGTTATGGTATGGCTACACCTTC; CDR3 protein: CASSSPRQGLWYGYTF
clone size: -; V gene: TRBV27; J gene: TRBJ2-7; CDR3 length: 17; D gene: TRBD2; CDR3 DNA: TGTGCCAGCAGTTTAACCACGTCGACTAGCGGGACCTACGAGCAGTACTTC; CDR3 protein: CASSLTTSTSGTYEQYF
clone size: -; V gene: TRBV6-6; J gene: TRBJ2-7; CDR3 length: 16; D gene: -; CDR3 DNA: TGTGCCAGCAGTCATACCAGGGCCCCGGAAACCTACGAGCAGTACTTC; CDR3 protein: CASSHTRAPETYEQYF
clone size: few; V gene: TRBV7-9; J gene: TRBJ1-6; CDR3 length: 14; D gene: -; CDR3 DNA: TGTGCCAGCAGCTTAGGGGGCTGGAACTCACCCCTCCACTTT; CDR3 protein: CASSLGGWNSPLHF
clone size: -; V gene: TRBV6-4; J gene: TRBJ2-3; CDR3 length: 13; D gene: -; CDR3 DNA: TGTGCCAGCAGTGATTCCCAGGGAGATACGCAGTATTTT; CDR3 protein: CASSDSQGDTQYF
clone size: -; V gene: TRBV27; J gene: TRBJ1-6; CDR3 length: 16; D gene: -; CDR3 DNA: TGTGCCAGCAGTTTATCGGGAGGGGCCGGTAATTCACCCCTCCACTTT; CDR3 protein: CASSLSGGAGNSPLHF
clone size: -; V gene: TRBV30; J gene: TRBJ2-5; CDR3 length: 14; D gene: -; CDR3 DNA: TGTGCCGGGGGCCGCCGGTTATGGCAAGAGACCCAGTACTTC; CDR3 protein: CAGGRRLWQETQYF
clone size: -; V gene: TRBV5-1; J gene: TRBJ2-3; CDR3 length: 16; D gene: TRBD2; CDR3 DNA: TGCGCCAGCAGCCCACAAGCGGGGGGATCCACAGATACGCGGTATTTT; CDR3 protein: CASSPQAGGSTDTRYF